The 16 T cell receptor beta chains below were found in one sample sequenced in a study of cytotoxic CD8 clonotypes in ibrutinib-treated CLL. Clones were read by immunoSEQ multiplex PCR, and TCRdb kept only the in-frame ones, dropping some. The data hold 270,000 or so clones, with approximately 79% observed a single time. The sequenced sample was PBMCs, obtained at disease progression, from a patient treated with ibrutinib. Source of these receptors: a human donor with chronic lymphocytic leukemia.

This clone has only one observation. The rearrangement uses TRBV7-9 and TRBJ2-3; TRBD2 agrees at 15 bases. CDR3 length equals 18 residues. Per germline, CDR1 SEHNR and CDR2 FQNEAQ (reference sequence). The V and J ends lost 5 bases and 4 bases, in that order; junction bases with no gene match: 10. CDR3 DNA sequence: TGTGCCAGCAGCCAAGGACTAGCGGGAGGGCCGGTCGCAGATACGCAGTATTTT. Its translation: CASSQGLAGGPVADTQYF.

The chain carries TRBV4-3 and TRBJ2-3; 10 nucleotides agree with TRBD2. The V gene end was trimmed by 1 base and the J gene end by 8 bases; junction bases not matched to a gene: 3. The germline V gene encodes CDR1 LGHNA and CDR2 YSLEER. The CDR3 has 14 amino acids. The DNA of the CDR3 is TGCGCCAGCAGCCAAGGGCTAGCGGGAGCTACGCAGTATTTT. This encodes CASSQGLAGATQYF.

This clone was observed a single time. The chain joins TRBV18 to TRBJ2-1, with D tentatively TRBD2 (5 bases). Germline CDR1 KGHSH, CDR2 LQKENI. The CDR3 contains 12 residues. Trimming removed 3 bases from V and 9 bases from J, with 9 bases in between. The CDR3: CASSPEGVEQFF. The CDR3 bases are TGTGCCAGCTCACCTGAGGGAGTTGAGCAGTTCTTC.

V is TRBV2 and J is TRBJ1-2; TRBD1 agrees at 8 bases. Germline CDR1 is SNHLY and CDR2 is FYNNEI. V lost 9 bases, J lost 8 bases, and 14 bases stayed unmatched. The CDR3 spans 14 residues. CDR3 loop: CARSLKAGGGGYTF. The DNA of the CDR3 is TGTGCCAGATCTCTCAAGGCAGGGGGCGGCGGCTACACCTTC.

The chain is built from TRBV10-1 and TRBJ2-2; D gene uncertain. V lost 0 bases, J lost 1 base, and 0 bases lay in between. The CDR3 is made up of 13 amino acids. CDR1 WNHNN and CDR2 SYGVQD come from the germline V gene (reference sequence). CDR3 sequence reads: CASSESNTGELFF. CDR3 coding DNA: TGCGCCAGCAGTGAGTCGAACACCGGGGAGCTGTTTTTT.

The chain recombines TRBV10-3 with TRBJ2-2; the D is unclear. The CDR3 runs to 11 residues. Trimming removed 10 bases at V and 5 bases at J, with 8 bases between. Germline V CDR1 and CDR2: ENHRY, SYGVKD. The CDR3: CASGGTGELFF. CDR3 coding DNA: TGTGCCAGCGGTGGGACCGGGGAGCTGTTTTTT.

The CDR3, as DNA: TGTGCCAGCATCCCGGGACTAGCGTGGAATGAGCAGTTCTTC. Its protein product is CASIPGLAWNEQFF. The chain combines TRBV2 with TRBJ2-1, with TRBD2 matching 10 bases. The germline gives CDR1 SNHLY, CDR2 FYNNEI. After removal of 7 bases from V and 7 bases from J, the junction contained 7 bases not matched to a gene. CDR3 length: 14 amino acids.

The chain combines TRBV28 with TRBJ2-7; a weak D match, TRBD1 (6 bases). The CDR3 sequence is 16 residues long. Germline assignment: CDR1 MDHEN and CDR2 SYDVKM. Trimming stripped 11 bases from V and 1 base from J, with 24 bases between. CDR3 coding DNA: TGTGCCTCCCACAGGGTGGGCGGCTTTAGGTCCTACGAGCAGTACTTC. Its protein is CASHRVGGFRSYEQYF.

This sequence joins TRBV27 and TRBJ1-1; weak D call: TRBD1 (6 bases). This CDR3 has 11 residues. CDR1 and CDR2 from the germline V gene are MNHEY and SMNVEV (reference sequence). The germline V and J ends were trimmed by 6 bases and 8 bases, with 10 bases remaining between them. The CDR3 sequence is CASRLGTEAFF. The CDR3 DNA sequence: TGTGCCAGCAGACTGGGGACAGAAGCTTTCTTT.

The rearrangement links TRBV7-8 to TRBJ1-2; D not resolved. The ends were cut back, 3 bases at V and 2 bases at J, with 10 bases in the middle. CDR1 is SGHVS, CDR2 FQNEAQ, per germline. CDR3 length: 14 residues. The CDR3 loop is CASSFGGRNYGYTF. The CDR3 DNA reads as TGTGCCAGCAGCTTTGGAGGACGGAACTATGGCTACACCTTC.

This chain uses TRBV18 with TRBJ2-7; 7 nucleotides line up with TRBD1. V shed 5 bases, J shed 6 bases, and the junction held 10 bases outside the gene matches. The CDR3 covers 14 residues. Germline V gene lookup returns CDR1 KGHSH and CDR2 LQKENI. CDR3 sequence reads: CASSAGTVFVEQYF. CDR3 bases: TGTGCCAGCTCAGCCGGGACAGTCTTCGTCGAGCAGTACTTC. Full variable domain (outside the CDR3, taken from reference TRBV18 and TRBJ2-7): NAGVMQNPRHLVRRRGQEARLRCSPMKGHSHVYWYRQLPEEGLKFMVYLQKENIIDESGMPKERFSAEFPKEGPSILRIQQVVRGDSAAYFCASSAGTVFVEQYFGPGTRLTVT.

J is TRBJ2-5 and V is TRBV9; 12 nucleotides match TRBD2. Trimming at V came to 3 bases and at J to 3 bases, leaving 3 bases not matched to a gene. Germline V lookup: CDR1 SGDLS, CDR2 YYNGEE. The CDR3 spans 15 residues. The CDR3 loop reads CASSAGLAGKETQYF. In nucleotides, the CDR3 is TGTGCCAGCAGCGCCGGACTAGCGGGAAAAGAGACCCAGTACTTC.

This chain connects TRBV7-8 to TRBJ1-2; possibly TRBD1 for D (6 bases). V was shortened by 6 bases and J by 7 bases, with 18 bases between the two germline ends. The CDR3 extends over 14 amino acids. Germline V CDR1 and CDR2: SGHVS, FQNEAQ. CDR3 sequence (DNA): TGTGCCAGCAGGAAAAGCCCAGGGGCGGCTGGCTACACCTTC. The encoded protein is CASRKSPGAAGYTF.

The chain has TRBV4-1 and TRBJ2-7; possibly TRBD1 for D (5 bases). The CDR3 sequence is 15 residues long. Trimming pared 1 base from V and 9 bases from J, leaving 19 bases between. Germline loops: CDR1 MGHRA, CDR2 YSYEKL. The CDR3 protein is CASSQGIGVGFSQYF. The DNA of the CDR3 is TGCGCCAGCAGCCAAGGCATAGGGGTAGGGTTCTCGCAGTACTTC.

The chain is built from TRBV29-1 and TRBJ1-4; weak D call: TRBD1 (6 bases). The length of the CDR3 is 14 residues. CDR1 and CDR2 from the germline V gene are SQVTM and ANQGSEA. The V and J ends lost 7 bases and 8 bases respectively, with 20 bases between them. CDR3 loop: CSAQGTGWSEKLFF. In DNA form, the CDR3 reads TGCAGCGCACAGGGAACGGGGTGGTCGGAAAAACTGTTTTTT.

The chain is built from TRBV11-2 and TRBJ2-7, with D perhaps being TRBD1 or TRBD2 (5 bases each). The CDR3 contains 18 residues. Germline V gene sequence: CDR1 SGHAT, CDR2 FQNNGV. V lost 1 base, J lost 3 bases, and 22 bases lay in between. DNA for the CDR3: TGTGCCAGCAGCTTAGTAGGACGGGGACGTATACCTCACTACGAGCAGTACTTC. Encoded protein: CASSLVGRGRIPHYEQYF.